This T cell receptor (beta chain) came from a study of T cell responses to AZD1222 COVID-19 vaccine. Data came from immunoSEQ multiplex PCR; TCRdb stores just in-frame clones and leaves some out. The sample includes about 140,000 clones, around 93% of them seen just once. This receptor was taken from an adult who received the AZD1222 COVID-19 vaccine. Material: peripheral blood, obtained 28 days after the second AZD1222 dose.

CDR3 sequence reads: CASTLSGDQPQHF. Here the CDR3 DNA reads TGTGCCAGCACCCTGAGCGGGGATCAGCCCCAGCATTTT. The chain has TRBV2 and TRBJ1-5; D gene uncertain. The CDR3 has 13 residues. Germline lookup yields CDR1 SNHLY and CDR2 FYNNEI. V was shortened by 7 bases and J by 5 bases, with 12 bases between the two germline ends.